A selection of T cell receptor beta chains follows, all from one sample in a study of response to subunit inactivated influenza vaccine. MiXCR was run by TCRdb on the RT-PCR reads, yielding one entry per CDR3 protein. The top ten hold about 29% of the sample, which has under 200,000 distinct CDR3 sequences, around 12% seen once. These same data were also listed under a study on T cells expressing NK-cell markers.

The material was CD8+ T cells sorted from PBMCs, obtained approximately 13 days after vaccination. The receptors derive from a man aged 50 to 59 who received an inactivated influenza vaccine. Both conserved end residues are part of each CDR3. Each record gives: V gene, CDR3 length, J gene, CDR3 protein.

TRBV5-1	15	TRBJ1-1	CASSFSQGMNTEAFF
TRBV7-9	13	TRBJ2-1	CASSFGVNNEQFF
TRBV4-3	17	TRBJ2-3	CASSQDGQLSSTDTQYF
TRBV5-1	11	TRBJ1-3	CASRTGNTIYF
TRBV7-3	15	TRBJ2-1	CASSFRLAGLNEQFF
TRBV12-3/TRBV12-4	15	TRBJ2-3	CASSPWDRGTDTQYF
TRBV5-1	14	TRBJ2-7	CASSLTVSSYEQYF
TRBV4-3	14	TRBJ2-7	CASSQDWRDYEQYF
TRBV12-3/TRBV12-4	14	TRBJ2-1	CASSLSRLDNEQFF
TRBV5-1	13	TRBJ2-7	CASSSLAVDEQYF
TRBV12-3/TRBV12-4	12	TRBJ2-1	CASSLGNSEQFF
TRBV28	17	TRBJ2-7	CASSSPRYRDGSCEQYF
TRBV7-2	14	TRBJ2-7	CASSSGQIYYEQYF
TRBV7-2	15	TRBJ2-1	CASSLDGGGINEQFF
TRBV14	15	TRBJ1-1	CASSPFFGVPSEAFF
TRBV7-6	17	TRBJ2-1	CASSLKAGTANYNEQFF